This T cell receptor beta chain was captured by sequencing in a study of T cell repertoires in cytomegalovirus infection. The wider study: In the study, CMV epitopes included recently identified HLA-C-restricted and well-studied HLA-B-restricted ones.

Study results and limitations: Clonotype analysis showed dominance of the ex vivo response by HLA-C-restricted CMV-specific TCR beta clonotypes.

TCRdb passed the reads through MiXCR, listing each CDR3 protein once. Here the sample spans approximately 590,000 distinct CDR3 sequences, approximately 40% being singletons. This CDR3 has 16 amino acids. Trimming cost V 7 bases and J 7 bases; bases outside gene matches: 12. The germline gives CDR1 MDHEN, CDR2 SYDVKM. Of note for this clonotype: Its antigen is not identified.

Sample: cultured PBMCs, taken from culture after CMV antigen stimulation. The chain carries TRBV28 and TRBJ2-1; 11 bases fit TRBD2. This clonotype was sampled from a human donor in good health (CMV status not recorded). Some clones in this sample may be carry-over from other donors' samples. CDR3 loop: CASKPGGTSGGNEQFF. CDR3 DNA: TGTGCCAGCAAACCGGGAGGGACTAGCGGTGGGAATGAGCAGTTCTTC.